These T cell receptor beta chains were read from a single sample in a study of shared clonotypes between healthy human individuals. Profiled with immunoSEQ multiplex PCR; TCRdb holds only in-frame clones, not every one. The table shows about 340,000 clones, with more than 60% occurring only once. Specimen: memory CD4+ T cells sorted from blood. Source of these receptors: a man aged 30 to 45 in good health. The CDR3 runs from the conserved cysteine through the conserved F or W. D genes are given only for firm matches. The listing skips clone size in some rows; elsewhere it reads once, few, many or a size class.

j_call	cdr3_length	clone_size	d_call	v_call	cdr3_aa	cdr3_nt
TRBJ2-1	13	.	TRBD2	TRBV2	CATTSGRGNEQFF	TGTGCCACGACTAGCGGGAGAGGAAATGAGCAGTTCTTC
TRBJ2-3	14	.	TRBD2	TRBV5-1	CASSLVLAGDTQYF	TGCGCCAGCAGCTTGGTACTAGCGGGGGATACGCAGTATTTT
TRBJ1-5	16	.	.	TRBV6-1	CASSEELGLRYQPQHF	TGTGCCAGCAGTGAAGAATTGGGGCTTCGTTATCAGCCCCAGCATTTT
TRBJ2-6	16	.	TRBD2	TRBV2	CASQTSGGWGANVLTF	TGTGCCAGCCAGACTAGCGGGGGCTGGGGGGCCAACGTCCTGACTTTC
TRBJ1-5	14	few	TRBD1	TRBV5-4	CASSLGGGNQPQHF	TGTGCCAGCAGCCTAGGGGGCGGCAATCAGCCCCAGCATTTT
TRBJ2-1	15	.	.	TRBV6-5	CASMGTQRVYNEQFF	TGTGCCAGCATGGGGACACAAAGGGTATACAATGAGCAGTTCTTC
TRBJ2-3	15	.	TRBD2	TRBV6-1	CASSELAGHTDTQYF	TGTGCCAGCAGTGAACTAGCGGGACACACAGATACGCAGTATTTT
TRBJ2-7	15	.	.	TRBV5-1	CASSLETNPAYEQYF	TGCGCCAGCAGCTTGGAAACTAACCCAGCCTACGAGCAGTACTTC
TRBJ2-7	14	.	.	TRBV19	CASSISGRTYEQYF	TGTGCCAGTAGTATAAGTGGGAGGACCTACGAGCAGTACTTC
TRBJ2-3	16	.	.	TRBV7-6	CASSSDPTISTDTQYF	TGTGCCAGCAGCTCTGACCCGACCATTTCCACAGATACGCAGTATTTT
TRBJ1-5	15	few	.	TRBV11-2	CASSLVSGANQPQHF	TGTGCCAGCAGCTTAGTTTCTGGGGCCAATCAGCCCCAGCATTTT
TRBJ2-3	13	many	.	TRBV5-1	CASSQAEADTQYF	TGCGCCAGCAGCCAAGCGGAGGCAGATACGCAGTATTTT
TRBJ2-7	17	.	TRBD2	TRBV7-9	CASSSGLSLAGVHEQYF	TGTGCCAGCAGTTCCGGGCTGAGCCTAGCGGGAGTCCACGAGCAGTACTTC
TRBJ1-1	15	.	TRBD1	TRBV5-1	CASSQGQGKNTEAFF	TGCGCCAGCAGCCAAGGACAGGGGAAGAACACTGAAGCTTTCTTT
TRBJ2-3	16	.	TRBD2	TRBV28	CASRPRLAGYTDTQYF	TGTGCCAGCAGGCCGAGACTAGCGGGCTACACAGATACGCAGTATTTT
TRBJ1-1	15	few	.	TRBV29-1	CSVAQGRGPNTEAFF	TGCAGCGTTGCCCAGGGTAGGGGACCGAACACTGAAGCTTTCTTT
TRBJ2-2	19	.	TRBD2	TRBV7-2	CASSLKLAGIGLGTGELFF	TGTGCCAGCAGCTTAAAGCTAGCGGGAATAGGTTTGGGCACCGGGGAGCTGTTTTTT
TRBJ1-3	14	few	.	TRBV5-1	CASSVGAGGNTIYF	TGCGCCAGCAGCGTGGGGGCAGGTGGAAACACCATATATTTT
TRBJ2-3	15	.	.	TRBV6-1	CASSDGSARTDTQYF	TGTGCCAGCAGTGATGGCTCGGCCCGCACAGATACGCAGTATTTT
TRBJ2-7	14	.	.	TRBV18	CASSPPRNYYEQYF	TGTGCCAGCTCACCACCTCGCAACTACTACGAGCAGTACTTC
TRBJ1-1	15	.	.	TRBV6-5	CASSYSVDRHTEAFF	TGTGCCAGCAGTTACTCGGTAGACAGGCACACTGAAGCTTTCTTT
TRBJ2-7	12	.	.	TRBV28	CASNSPPYEQYF	TGTGCCAGCAACTCCCCCCCATACGAGCAGTACTTC
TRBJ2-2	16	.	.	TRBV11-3	CASSLGVGTNLEELFF	TGTGCCAGCAGCTTGGGGGTTGGGACAAATTTAGAGGAGCTGTTTTTT
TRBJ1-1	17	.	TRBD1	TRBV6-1	CASSEGAGLGGTGQAFF	TGTGCCAGCAGTGAAGGAGCGGGGCTCGGTGGGACAGGGCAGGCTTTCTTT
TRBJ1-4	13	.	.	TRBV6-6	CASSWTTNEKLFF	TGTGCCAGCAGTTGGACAACTAATGAAAAACTGTTTTTT
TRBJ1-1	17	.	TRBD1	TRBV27	CASSPDRDRGLNTEAFF	TGTGCCAGCAGTCCTGACCGGGACAGGGGGCTGAACACTGAAGCTTTCTTT
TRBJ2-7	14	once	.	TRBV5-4	CASSLVGEVREQYF	TGTGCCAGCAGCTTGGTGGGAGAGGTCCGGGAGCAGTACTTC